A single T cell receptor beta chain is shown here with its context. This sample was taken from a study of blood T cells in healthy people across ages. It was with a sample-barcoded 5' primer and a J-beta primer mix that a second PCR of about 7 to 12 cycles was run. TCRdb reprocessed the 5' RACE reads with MiXCR, giving one entry per CDR3 protein. The top ten clones hold roughly 3.8% of a sample with about 800,000 distinct CDR3 sequences, approximately 25% of them seen once. V lost 0 bases and J 0 bases, leaving 12 bases between the germline ends. The germline V gene has CDR1 MGHRA and CDR2 YSYEKL. The CDR3 contains 16 residues. The sample was also reused in another study, on T cells of mothers and their children. That investigation notes: Sequencing got over 8 million TCR beta CDR3 reads from each mother and approximately 3 million from each child.

The specimen was blood. The TCR comes from a boy aged 5-17 years in good health. The gene calls are TRBV4-1 and TRBJ2-7; tentative D call: TRBD2 (6 bases). This CDR3 reads CASSQDPGGSSYEQYF. In DNA form, the CDR3 reads TGCGCCAGCAGCCAAGATCCTGGGGGGAGCTCCTACGAGCAGTACTTC.